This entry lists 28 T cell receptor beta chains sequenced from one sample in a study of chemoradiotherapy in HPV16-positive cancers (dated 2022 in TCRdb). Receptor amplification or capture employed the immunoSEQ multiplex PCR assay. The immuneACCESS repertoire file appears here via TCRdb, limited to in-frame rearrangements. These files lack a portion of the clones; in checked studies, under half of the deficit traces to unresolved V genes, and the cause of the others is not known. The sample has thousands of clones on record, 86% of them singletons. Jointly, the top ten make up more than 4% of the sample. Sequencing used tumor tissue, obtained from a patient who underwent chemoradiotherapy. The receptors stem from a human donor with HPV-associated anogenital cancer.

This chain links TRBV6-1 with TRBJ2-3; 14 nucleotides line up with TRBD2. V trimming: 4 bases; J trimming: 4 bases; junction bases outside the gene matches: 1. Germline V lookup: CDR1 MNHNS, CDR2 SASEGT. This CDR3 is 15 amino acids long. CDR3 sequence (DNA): TGTGCCAGCAGTGGACTAGCGGGAGGGCCAGATACGCAGTATTTT. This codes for CASSGLAGGPDTQYF.

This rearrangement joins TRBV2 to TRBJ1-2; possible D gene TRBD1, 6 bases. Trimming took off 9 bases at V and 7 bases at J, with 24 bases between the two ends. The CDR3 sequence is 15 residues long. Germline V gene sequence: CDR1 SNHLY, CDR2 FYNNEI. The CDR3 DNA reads TGTGCCAGGGGGGCACAGGGCGGGAATTTCGGTGGCTACACCTTC. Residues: CARGAQGGNFGGYTF. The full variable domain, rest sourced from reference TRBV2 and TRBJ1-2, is EPEVTQTPSHQVTQMGQEVILRCVPISNHLYFYWYRQILGQKVEFLVSFYNNEISEKSEIFDDQFSVERPDGSNFTLKIRSTKLEDSAMYFCARGAQGGNFGGYTFGSGTRLTVV.

The CDR3 DNA follows: TGTGCCAGTAGTATTTTCCGGGGACAGGCGTCGTCCTACGAGCAGTACTTC. It yields the protein CASSIFRGQASSYEQYF. The chain couples TRBV19 to TRBJ2-7, with 8 bases matching TRBD1. Germline CDR1 LNHDA, CDR2 SQIVND (reference sequence). The CDR3 has 17 amino acids. V was clipped by 3 bases and J by 1 base; unmatched bases: 11.

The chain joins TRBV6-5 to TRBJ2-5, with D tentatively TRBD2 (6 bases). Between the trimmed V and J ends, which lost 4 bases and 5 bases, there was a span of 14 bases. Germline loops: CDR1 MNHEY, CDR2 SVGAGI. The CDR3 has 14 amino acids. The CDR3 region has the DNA TGTGCCAGCAGTTCGTCGGGCGGGGACGAGACCCAGTACTTC. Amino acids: CASSSSGGDETQYF.

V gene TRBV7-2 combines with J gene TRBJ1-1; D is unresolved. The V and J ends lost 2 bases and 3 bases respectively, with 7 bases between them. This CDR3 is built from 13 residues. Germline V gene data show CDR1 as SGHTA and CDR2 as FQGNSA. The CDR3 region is CASSLRRDTEAFF. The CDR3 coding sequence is TGTGCCAGCAGCTTACGGAGGGACACTGAAGCTTTCTTT.

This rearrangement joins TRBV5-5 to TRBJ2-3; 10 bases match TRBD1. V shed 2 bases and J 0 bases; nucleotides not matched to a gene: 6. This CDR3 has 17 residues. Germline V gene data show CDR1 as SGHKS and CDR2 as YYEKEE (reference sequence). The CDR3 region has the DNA TGTGCCAGCAGCTTACTGGGACAGGGGCGAAGCACAGATACGCAGTATTTT. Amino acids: CASSLLGQGRSTDTQYF. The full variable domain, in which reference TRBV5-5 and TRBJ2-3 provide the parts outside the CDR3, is DAGVTQSPTHLIKTRGQQVTLRCSPISGHKSVSWYQQVLGQGPQFIFQYYEKEERGRGNFPDRFSARQFPNYSSELNVNALLLGDSALYLCASSLLGQGRSTDTQYFGPGTRLTVL.

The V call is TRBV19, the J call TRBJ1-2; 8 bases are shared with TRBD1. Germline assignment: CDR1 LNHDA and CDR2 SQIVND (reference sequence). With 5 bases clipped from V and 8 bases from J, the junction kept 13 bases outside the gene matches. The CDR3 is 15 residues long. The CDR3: CASSASWTGIGGYTF. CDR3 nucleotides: TGTGCCAGTAGTGCCTCCTGGACAGGGATCGGGGGCTACACCTTC.

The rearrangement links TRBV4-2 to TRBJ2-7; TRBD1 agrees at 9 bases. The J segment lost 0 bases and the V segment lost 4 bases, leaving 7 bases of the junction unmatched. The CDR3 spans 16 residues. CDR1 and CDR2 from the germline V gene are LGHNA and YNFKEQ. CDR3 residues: CASSLGQGTDSYEQYF. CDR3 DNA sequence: TGTGCCAGCAGCCTTGGACAGGGGACGGACTCCTACGAGCAGTACTTC.

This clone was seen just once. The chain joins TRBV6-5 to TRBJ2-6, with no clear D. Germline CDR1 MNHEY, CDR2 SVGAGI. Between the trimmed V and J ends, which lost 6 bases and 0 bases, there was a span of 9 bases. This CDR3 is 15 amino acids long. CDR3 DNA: TGTGCCAGCAGCGACGGCCGCTCTGGGGCCAACGTCCTGACTTTC. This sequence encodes CASSDGRSGANVLTF.

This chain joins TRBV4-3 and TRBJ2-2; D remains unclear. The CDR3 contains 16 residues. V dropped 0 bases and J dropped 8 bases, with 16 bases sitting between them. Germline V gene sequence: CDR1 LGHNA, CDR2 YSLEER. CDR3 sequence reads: CASSQDTSLLGGELFF. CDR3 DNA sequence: TGCGCCAGCAGCCAAGACACAAGCTTGTTAGGGGGGGAGCTGTTTTTT.

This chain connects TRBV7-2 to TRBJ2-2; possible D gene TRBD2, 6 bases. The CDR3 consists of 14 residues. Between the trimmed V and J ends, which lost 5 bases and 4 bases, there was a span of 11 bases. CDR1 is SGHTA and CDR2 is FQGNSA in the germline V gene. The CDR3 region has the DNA TGTGCCAGCAGCCAACTAGCTGGCACCGGGGAGCTGTTTTTT. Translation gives CASSQLAGTGELFF.

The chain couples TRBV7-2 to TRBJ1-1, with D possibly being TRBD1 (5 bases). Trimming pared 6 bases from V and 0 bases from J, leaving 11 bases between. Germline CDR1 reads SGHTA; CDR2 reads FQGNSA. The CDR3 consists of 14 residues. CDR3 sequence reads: CASRQTVMNTEAFF. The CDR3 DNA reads TGTGCCAGCAGACAGACAGTCATGAACACTGAAGCTTTCTTT.

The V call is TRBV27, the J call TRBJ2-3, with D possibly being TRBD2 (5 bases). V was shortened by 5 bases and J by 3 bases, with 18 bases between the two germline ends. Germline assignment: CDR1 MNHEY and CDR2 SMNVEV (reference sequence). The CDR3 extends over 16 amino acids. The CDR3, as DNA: TGTGCCAGCAGTACGATTAGTGGGTCGGGGACAGATACGCAGTATTTT. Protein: CASSTISGSGTDTQYF.

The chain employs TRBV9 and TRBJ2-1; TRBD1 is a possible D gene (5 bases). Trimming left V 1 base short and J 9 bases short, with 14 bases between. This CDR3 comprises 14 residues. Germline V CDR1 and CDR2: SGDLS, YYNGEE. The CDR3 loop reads CASSVSFPTGEQFF. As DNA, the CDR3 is TGTGCCAGCAGCGTATCGTTCCCAACAGGTGAGCAGTTCTTC.

The CDR3 DNA reads as TGTGCCAGCAGTTACTCGAACGGGGCCACTTACTTC. This translates into CASSYSNGATYF. The rearrangement joins TRBV6-5 to TRBJ2-7; D could derive from TRBD1 or TRBD2 (5 bases each). V lost 0 bases to trimming and J lost 13 bases, with 13 bases between them. The length of the CDR3 is 12 residues. The germline CDR1 and CDR2 sequences are MNHEY and SVGAGI.

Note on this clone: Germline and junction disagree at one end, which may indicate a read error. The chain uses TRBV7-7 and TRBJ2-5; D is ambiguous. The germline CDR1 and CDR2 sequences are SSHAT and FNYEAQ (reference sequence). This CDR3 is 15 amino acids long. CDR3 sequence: CASSLGSEVQETQYF. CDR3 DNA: TGTGCTAGCAGCTTAGGCAGCGAGGTCCAAGAGACCCAGTACTTC.

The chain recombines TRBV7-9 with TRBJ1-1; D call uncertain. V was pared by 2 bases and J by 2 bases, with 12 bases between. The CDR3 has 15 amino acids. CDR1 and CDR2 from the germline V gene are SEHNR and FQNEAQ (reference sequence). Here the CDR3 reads CASSLYRSVNTEAFF. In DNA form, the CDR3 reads TGTGCCAGCAGCTTATATCGGTCGGTAAACACTGAAGCTTTCTTT.

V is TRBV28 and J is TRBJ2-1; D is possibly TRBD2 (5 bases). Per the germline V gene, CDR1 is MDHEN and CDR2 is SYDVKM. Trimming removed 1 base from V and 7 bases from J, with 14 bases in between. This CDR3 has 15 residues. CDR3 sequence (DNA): TGTGCCAGCAGTTTATCCGTGGACCAGCGGAATGAGCAGTTCTTC. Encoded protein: CASSLSVDQRNEQFF.

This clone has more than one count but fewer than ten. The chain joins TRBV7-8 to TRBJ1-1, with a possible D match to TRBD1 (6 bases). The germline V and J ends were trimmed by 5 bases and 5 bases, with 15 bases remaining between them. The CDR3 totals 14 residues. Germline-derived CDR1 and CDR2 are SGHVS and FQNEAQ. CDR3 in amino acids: CASSRKQGGTEAFF. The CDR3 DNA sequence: TGTGCCAGCAGCCGAAAACAGGGCGGGACTGAAGCTTTCTTT.

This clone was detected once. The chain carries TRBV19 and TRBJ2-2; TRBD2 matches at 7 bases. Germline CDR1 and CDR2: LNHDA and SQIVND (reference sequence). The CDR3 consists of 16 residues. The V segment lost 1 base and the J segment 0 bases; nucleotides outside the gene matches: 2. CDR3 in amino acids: CASSIVRGANTGELFF. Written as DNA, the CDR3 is TGTGCCAGTAGTATAGTTCGGGGGGCGAACACCGGGGAGCTGTTTTTT.

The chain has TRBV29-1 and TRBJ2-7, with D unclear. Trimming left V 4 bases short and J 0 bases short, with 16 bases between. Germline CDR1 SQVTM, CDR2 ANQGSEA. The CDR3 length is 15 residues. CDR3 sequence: CSVVPGPSSSYEQYF. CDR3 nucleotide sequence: TGCAGCGTTGTACCCGGGCCCTCTAGCTCCTACGAGCAGTACTTC.

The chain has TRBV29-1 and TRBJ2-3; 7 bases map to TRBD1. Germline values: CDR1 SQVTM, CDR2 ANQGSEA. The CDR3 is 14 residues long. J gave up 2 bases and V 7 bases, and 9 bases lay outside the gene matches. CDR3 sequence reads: CSAAGGEVTDTQYF. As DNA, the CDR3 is TGCAGCGCTGCAGGGGGTGAGGTCACAGATACGCAGTATTTT.

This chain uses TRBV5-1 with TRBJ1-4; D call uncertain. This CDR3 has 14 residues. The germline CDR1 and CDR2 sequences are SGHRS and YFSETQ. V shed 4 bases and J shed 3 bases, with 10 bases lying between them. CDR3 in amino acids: CASSAENANEKLFF. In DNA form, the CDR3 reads TGCGCCAGCAGCGCCGAGAACGCTAATGAAAAACTGTTTTTT.

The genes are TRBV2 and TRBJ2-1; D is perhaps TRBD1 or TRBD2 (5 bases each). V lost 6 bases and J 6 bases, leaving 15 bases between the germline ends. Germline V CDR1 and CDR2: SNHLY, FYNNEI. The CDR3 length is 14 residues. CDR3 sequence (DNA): TGTGCCAGCAGCCCAACCCTGAGGGGCAATGAGCAGTTCTTC. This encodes CASSPTLRGNEQFF.

The CDR3 region is CAISVAGETQYF. In DNA, the CDR3 is TGTGCCATCAGTGTAGCAGGAGAGACCCAGTACTTC. This chain uses TRBV10-3 with TRBJ2-5; D not certain. The germline gives CDR1 ENHRY, CDR2 SYGVKD. This CDR3 is 12 amino acids long. V was pared by 4 bases and J by 4 bases, with 7 bases between.

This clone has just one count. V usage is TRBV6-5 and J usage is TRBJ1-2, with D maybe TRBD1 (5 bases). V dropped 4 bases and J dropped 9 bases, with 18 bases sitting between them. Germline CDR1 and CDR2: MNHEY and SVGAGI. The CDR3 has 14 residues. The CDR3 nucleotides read TGTGCCAGCAGTTCCATGCCGGGACGAAGCAGCTACACCTTC. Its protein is CASSSMPGRSSYTF.

The CDR3 spells CASSGEVGELFF. As DNA, the CDR3 is TGCGCCAGCAGCGGGGAGGTCGGGGAGCTGTTTTTT. The chain is built from TRBV4-1 and TRBJ2-2, with D possibly matching TRBD2 (6 bases). Germline loops: CDR1 MGHRA, CDR2 YSYEKL. The CDR3 has 12 amino acids. Trimming removed 5 bases at V and 7 bases at J, with 8 bases between.

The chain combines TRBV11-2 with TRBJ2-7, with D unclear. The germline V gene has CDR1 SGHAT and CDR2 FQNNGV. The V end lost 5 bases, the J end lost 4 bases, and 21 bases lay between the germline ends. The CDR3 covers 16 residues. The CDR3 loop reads CASSPRRKTLTYEQYF. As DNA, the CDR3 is TGTGCCAGCAGCCCCCGACGGAAAACTCTTACTTACGAGCAGTACTTC.